This TCR beta chain was sequenced in a study of identical twins. Template switching added a universal primer binding site, and final cDNA carried unique molecular identifiers. MiXCR, run by TCRdb on the 5' RACE reads, gives a single entry per CDR3 protein. In the table there are roughly 1.6 million distinct CDR3 sequences, roughly 35% of which are singletons. Overall study results and limits: Invariant MAIT and iNKT cells could partly confound zero-insertion analyses. It was cross-sectional statistical analysis, not following the same donors, that the conclusions relied on. Cord blood beta clonotypes that were abundant carried fewer insertions, and memory repertoires showed no such trend.

This clonotype was found a few times. Its specificity is not known. The CDR3 is 16 residues long. Trimming took 0 bases from V and 5 from J; bases not matched to a gene: 5. The germline gives CDR1 SGDLS, CDR2 YYNGEE. Sequenced input: cord blood. This sequence joins TRBV9 and TRBJ2-1; 10 positions match TRBD2. The TCR comes from a newborn girl in good health. The CDR3 DNA sequence: TGTGCCAGCAGCGTAGGATCTAGCGGGAGCAACAATGAGCAGTTCTTC. Encoded protein: CASSVGSSGSNNEQFF.